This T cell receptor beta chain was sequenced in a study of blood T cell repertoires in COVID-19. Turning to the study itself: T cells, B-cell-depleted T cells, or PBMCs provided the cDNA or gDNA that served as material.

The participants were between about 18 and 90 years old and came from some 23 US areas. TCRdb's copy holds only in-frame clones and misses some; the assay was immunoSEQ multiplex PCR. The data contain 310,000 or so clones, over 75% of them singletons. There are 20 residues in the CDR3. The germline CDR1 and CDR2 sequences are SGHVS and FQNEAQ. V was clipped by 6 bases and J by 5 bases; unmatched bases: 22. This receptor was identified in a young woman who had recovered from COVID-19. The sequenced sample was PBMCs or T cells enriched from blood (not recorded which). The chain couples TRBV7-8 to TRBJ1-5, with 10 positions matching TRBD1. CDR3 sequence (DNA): TGTGCCAGCAGGCCGGGACAGGGGTTAGGAAGTCCGGATCGTTATCAGCCCCAGCATTTT. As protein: CASRPGQGLGSPDRYQPQHF.